Listed here are 15 T cell receptor beta chains from one sample, sequenced in a study of control samples from healthy donors and cancer patients. The protocol was immunoSEQ multiplex PCR, while the TCRdb copy is restricted to in-frame clones and leaves out a portion. The sample consists of around 110,000 clones, more than 70% of them appearing once. The sample comprised blood. All receptors come from a woman in her 70s in good health.

This clone was found once. The rearrangement uses TRBV21-1 and TRBJ2-7; the D segment call TRBD2 is taken from the table without a DNA check. TRBV21-1 corresponds to a pseudogene. CDR3 length: 16 residues. The CDR3 DNA reads TGTGCCAGCAGCAAACCGGCTAGCGGGGGGGATCACGAGCAGTACTTC. Translation: CASSKPASGGDHEQYF.

J is TRBJ2-7 and V is TRBV5-4; D remains ambiguous. Between the trimmed V and J ends, which lost 6 bases and 2 bases, there was a span of 24 bases. The CDR3 extends over 17 amino acids. CDR1 and CDR2 (germline): SGHNT, YYREEE (reference sequence). The CDR3 here is CASTTSPPGRRTYEQYF. CDR3 bases: TGTGCCAGCACCACATCCCCCCCAGGCAGGCGTACCTACGAGCAGTACTTC.

The chain is built from TRBV24-1 and TRBJ1-2; unclear D gene. CDR1 is KGHDR and CDR2 is SFDVKD in the germline V gene. V was cut by 4 bases and J by 8 bases, with 10 bases left in between. The CDR3 sequence is 12 residues long. In DNA, the CDR3 is TGTGCCACCAGTGAACCGTCCGGAGGCTACACCTTC. Its protein is CATSEPSGGYTF.

The chain recombines TRBV5-1 with TRBJ1-4; TRBD1 aligns across 12 bases. Trimming removed 1 base from V and 7 bases from J; junction bases left unmatched: 2. The length of the CDR3 is 15 residues. CDR1 and CDR2 from the germline V gene are SGHRS and YFSETQ. The CDR3: CASSLSGQGAEKLFF. CDR3 nucleotide sequence: TGCGCCAGCAGCTTGTCGGGACAGGGGGCTGAAAAACTGTTTTTT.

There are a few counts of this clone. The chain couples TRBV9 to TRBJ1-1, with D possibly matching TRBD1 (5 bases). This CDR3 region has 15 residues. CDR1 and CDR2 from the germline V gene are SGDLS and YYNGEE. Trimming left V 0 bases short and J 1 base short, with 10 bases between. CDR3 DNA: TGTGCCAGCAGCGTAGACATAGGACAGAACACTGAAGCTTTCTTT. It translates to CASSVDIGQNTEAFF.

The chain carries TRBV11-2 and TRBJ1-3, with 10 bases fitting TRBD1. From germline, CDR1 is SGHAT and CDR2 FQNNGV. The CDR3 has 14 amino acids. Trimming removed 6 bases from V and 8 bases from J; junction bases left unmatched: 7. CDR3 coding DNA: TGTGCCAGCAGGGAGACAGGGGGCATAGACACCATATATTTT. This sequence encodes CASRETGGIDTIYF.

Only one count was recorded for this clone. This chain connects TRBV11-2 to TRBJ2-7; tentatively, D is TRBD1 (7 bases). CDR3 length equals 15 residues. Per germline, CDR1 SGHAT and CDR2 FQNNGV. The germline V and J ends were trimmed by 1 base and 7 bases, with 17 bases remaining between them. The CDR3 loop reads CASSLVVRGDGEQYF. CDR3 nucleotide sequence: TGTGCCAGCAGCTTAGTAGTCAGGGGGGACGGGGAGCAGTACTTC.

The chain has TRBV5-5 and TRBJ1-1; TRBD1 matches 9 bases. Unmatched junction bases numbered 5, after V lost 4 bases and J lost 4 bases. Germline loops: CDR1 SGHKS, CDR2 YYEKEE (reference sequence). The CDR3 loop spans 14 amino acids. The CDR3 nucleotides are TGTGCCAGCAGCCCACCGGGACAGGGCACTGAAGCTTTCTTT. Protein: CASSPPGQGTEAFF. Drawing the rest from reference TRBV5-5 and TRBJ1-1, the complete variable domain is DAGVTQSPTHLIKTRGQQVTLRCSPISGHKSVSWYQQVLGQGPQFIFQYYEKEERGRGNFPDRFSARQFPNYSSELNVNALLLGDSALYLCASSPPGQGTEAFFGQGTRLTVV.

CDR3 region: CASSLFGLSNQPQHF. In nucleotides, the CDR3 is TGTGCCAGCAGTTTGTTCGGACTCAGCAATCAGCCCCAGCATTTT. V usage is TRBV27 and J usage is TRBJ1-5; D is ambiguous. The germline CDR1 and CDR2 sequences are MNHEY and SMNVEV (reference sequence). V was trimmed by 3 bases and J by 1 base, leaving 10 bases between them. The CDR3 is 15 residues long.

The chain links TRBV7-9 to TRBJ2-5; 8 nucleotides agree with TRBD2. The germline V gene has CDR1 SEHNR and CDR2 FQNEAQ (reference sequence). V lost 3 bases and J lost 2; bases outside the gene matches: 8. There are 16 residues in the CDR3. The CDR3 sequence: CASSFPTGTRQETQYF. CDR3 sequence (DNA): TGTGCCAGCAGCTTTCCAACCGGGACTAGACAAGAGACCCAGTACTTC.

The chain links TRBV3-1 (or the pseudogene TRBV3-2) to TRBJ2-7; 11 bases line up with TRBD2. The CDR3 is made up of 18 amino acids. CDR1 and CDR2 (germline): LGHDT, YNNKEL (reference sequence). V trimming: 4 bases; J trimming: 6 bases; junction bases outside the gene matches: 17. CDR3 amino acids: CASSRLRRVAGGPGEQYF. Here the CDR3 DNA reads TGTGCCAGCAGCCGCCTTCGGAGGGTAGCGGGGGGGCCAGGCGAGCAGTACTTC.

The chain joins TRBV7-2 to TRBJ2-5, with D tentatively TRBD2 (6 bases). CDR1 and CDR2 from the germline V gene are SGHTA and FQGNSA. Trimming pared 0 bases from V and 5 bases from J, leaving 13 bases between. This CDR3 spans 15 amino acids. The CDR3 DNA follows: TGTGCCAGCAGCTTAGCGTCCGGGGGATGGGAGACCCAGTACTTC. Translation gives CASSLASGGWETQYF.

This clone is a singleton in its sample. The CDR3 DNA reads as TGTGCCAGCAGTTACTCCCTGACAGGGAACTATGGCTACACCTTC. Translating gives CASSYSLTGNYGYTF. The rearrangement links TRBV6-5 to TRBJ1-2, with 7 bases that match TRBD1. Per germline, CDR1 MNHEY and CDR2 SVGAGI. V gave up 0 bases and J gave up 2 bases; unmatched junction bases: 3. The CDR3 spans 15 residues.

The chain employs TRBV7-9 and TRBJ1-2; unclear D gene. The CDR3 loop spans 14 amino acids. V was cut by 3 bases and J by 0 bases, with 8 bases left in between. The germline gives CDR1 SEHNR, CDR2 FQNEAQ (reference sequence). CDR3 in amino acids: CASSFQHTNYGYTF. The CDR3 nucleotides read TGTGCCAGCAGCTTCCAACATACTAACTATGGCTACACCTTC.

This clone has a single count. The V and J genes are TRBV27 and TRBJ1-1; TRBD1 agrees at 9 bases. The CDR3 has 14 amino acids. V lost 7 bases and J lost 1; bases outside the gene matches: 4. The V gene's germline CDR1 is MNHEY and CDR2 SMNVEV (reference sequence). In nucleotides, the CDR3 is TGTGCCAGCACCCGGACAGGGGCGAACACTGAAGCTTTCTTT. This translates into CASTRTGANTEAFF.